The 24 T cell receptor beta chains presented below share a single source sample, sequenced in a study of T cell clonality in common variable immunodeficiency (dated by TCRdb to 2014 to 2015). The method behind the library was the immunoSEQ multiplex PCR assay. This immuneACCESS table, as held by TCRdb, lists in-frame sequences with V and J called but not all clones. Of the missing ones, under half trace to an unresolved V gene in checked studies; the others have no known cause. This sample includes about 52,000 clones, and none of them was observed just once. 1.8% of the sample is held by the ten biggest clonotypes. Sequenced sample: peripheral blood mononuclear cells. The source of these receptors is a person aged 18 to 75 in good health.

This clone was recorded at least ten times. The read halts 3 residues ahead of the CDR3 end, with the missing end drawn from the germline J gene. The J gene is TRBJ2-1, the V gene TRBV6-2 or TRBV6-3, with D possibly matching TRBD1 (5 bases). CDR1 is MNHEY, CDR2 SVGEGT, per germline. The CDR3 loop spans 17 amino acids. With 2 bases removed from V and 7 bases from J, the gap between germline ends came to 21 bases. The sequenced CDR3 bases are TGTGCCAGCAGTTACGGGGTGGGGCAGGGAAGGGGAAATGAG. Its protein product is CASSYGVGQGRGNE. The complete CDR3 sequence is CASSYGVGQGRGNEQFF.

This clone was found many times. The read gets to within 3 residues of the CDR3 end, and the germline J gene fills in the rest. This sequence joins TRBV20-1 and TRBJ1-2; D remains unclear. The CDR3 has 13 residues. V shed 2 bases and J shed 5 bases, with 12 bases lying between them. Germline CDR1 and CDR2: DFQATT and SNEGSKA (reference sequence). The CDR3 reads CSARPGLTYGYTF. The covered CDR3 bases are TGCAGTGCTAGACCCGGGTTAACTTATGGC.

In its sample, this clone was seen many times. The read halts 3 residues ahead of the CDR3 end, with the missing end drawn from the germline J gene. The V gene is TRBV30, the J gene TRBJ1-2, with D unresolved. The CDR3 is 13 residues long. CDR1 is GTSNPN and CDR2 is SVGIG in the germline V gene (reference sequence). With 0 bases removed from V and 4 bases from J, the gap between germline ends came to 9 bases. CDR3 protein: CAWSVNIFYGYTF. The DNA read from the CDR3 is TGTGCCTGGAGTGTGAACATCTTCTATGGC.

This clone was seen only a few times. The read stops 3 residues short of the end of the CDR3; the missing end is completed from the germline J gene. V gene TRBV7-9 combines with J gene TRBJ2-3; D remains ambiguous. Germline V CDR1 and CDR2: SEHNR, FQNEAQ (reference sequence). This CDR3 contains 15 residues. V was trimmed by 2 bases and J by 0 bases, leaving 9 bases between them. The CDR3 bases that were read are TGTGCCAGCAGCTTATGGCTTGGTAGCACAGATACG. Amino acid sequence: CASSLWLGSTDT. In full, the CDR3 reads CASSLWLGSTDTQYF.

This clone has a handful of counts. Sequencing ends 3 residues short of the CDR3 end; the germline J gene provides the rest. The V and J genes are TRBV20-1 and TRBJ1-1; D is unclear. V was cut by 3 bases and J by 0 bases, with 11 bases left in between. The V gene's germline CDR1 is DFQATT and CDR2 SNEGSKA (reference sequence). This CDR3 has 14 amino acids. The CDR3 DNA, read in part, is TGCAGTGCTAGCCCCCCAGAGGTGAACACTGAA. It encodes CSASPPEVNTE. The full CDR3 protein reads CSASPPEVNTEAFF.

Worth noting for this clone: The read terminates 3 residues ahead of where the CDR3 ends, so the germline J gene completes it. The chain is built from TRBV5-5 and TRBJ2-3; the D gene is possibly TRBD2 (5 bases). Germline V gene sequence: CDR1 SGHKS, CDR2 YYEKEE (reference sequence). The CDR3 extends over 14 amino acids. Incomplete CDR3 DNA: TGTGCCAGCAGCCCGATAGCGCAACAAGAGACG. Amino acid sequence: CASSPIAQQET. In full, the CDR3 is CASSPIAQQETQYF. The variable domain in full, completed from reference TRBV5-5 and TRBJ2-3, reads DAGVTQSPTHLIKTRGQQVTLRCSPISGHKSVSWYQQVLGQGPQFIFQYYEKEERGRGNFPDRFSARQFPNYSSELNVNALLLGDSALYLCASSPIAQQETQYFGPGTRLTVL.

This clone was counted ten times or more. The covered CDR3 bases are TGCGCCAGCAGCCCGGGACAGGGGGTTATCGAG. Its translation: CASSPGQGVIE. The complete CDR3 reads CASSPGQGVIEQYF. The J gene is TRBJ2-7, the V gene TRBV5-1, with 11 bases identical to TRBD1. The read is 3 residues too short to cover the CDR3 end, so that end is filled in from the germline J gene. Losses at the gene ends were 4 bases for V and 6 bases for J; bases not matched to a gene: 6. This CDR3 is built from 14 residues. The germline V gene encodes CDR1 SGHRS and CDR2 YFSETQ.

This clone was detected only a few times. This may be a read error, as it is one base from a much larger clone. CDR3 bases read: TGTGCCAGCTCACCCGACAGGGCTGGGGCCAACGTA. It codes for CASSPDRAGANV. The whole CDR3 sequence is CASSPDRAGANVLFF. V and J are TRBV18 and TRBJ1-4, with TRBD1 identical over 7 bases. The CDR3 extends 3 residues past the end of the read, so its final part is completed from the germline J gene. CDR3 size: 15 residues. Looked up from germline, CDR1 is KGHSH and CDR2 is LQKENI.

This clone was observed many times. The observed sequence ends 3 residues before the CDR3 terminus, with the missing tail filled in from the germline J gene. The chain carries TRBV4-2 and TRBJ2-1; tentatively, D is TRBD2 (6 bases). The CDR3 length is 16 residues. The germline CDR1 and CDR2 sequences are LGHNA and YNFKEQ. V was pared by 1 base and J by 2 bases, with 12 bases between. The CDR3 region is CASSQGGLSTYNEQFF. The covered CDR3 bases are TGTGCCAGCAGCCAAGGCGGACTATCGACCTACAATGAG.

Note on this clone: Read sequence stops 3 residues before the CDR3 end, and the germline J gene provides the missing end. The genes are TRBV7-9 and TRBJ2-7; D ambiguous. The germline V and J ends were trimmed by 4 bases and 2 bases, with 3 bases remaining between them. The germline gives CDR1 SEHNR, CDR2 FQNEAQ (reference sequence). The CDR3 covers 11 residues. CDR3 residues: CASSSTYEQYF. The sequenced part of the CDR3 DNA is TGTGCCAGCAGCTCTACCTACGAG.

This clone was seen ten or more times. The CDR3 end lies 3 residues beyond the end of the read and is filled in from the germline J gene. The gene calls are TRBV5-4 and TRBJ2-5; D unresolved. Germline V gives CDR1 SGHNT, CDR2 YYREEE (reference sequence). There are 13 residues in the CDR3. Trimming cost V 2 bases and J 5 bases, with 10 bases left between them. CDR3 bases read: TGTGCCAGCAGCTTAAGCCGGTCTGAGACC. Amino acid sequence: CASSLSRSET. The CDR3 reads in full as CASSLSRSETQYF.

This clone turned up a few times. Read sequence stops 3 residues before the CDR3 end, and the germline J gene provides the missing end. The chain links TRBV5-1 to TRBJ1-2, with 10 bases aligning to TRBD1. CDR3 length equals 13 residues. CDR1 and CDR2 from the germline V gene are SGHRS and YFSETQ. The covered CDR3 bases are TGCGCCAGCAGCACGGGACAGGGGAACGGC. Encoded protein: CASSTGQGNG. The full CDR3 protein reads CASSTGQGNGYTF.

In the case of this clone: From the germline J gene comes the end of the CDR3, since the read stops 3 residues before it. The chain is built from TRBV30 and TRBJ2-7; D gene ambiguous. There are 11 residues in the CDR3. The germline V and J ends were trimmed by 2 bases and 3 bases, with 5 bases remaining between them. Germline assignment: CDR1 GTSNPN and CDR2 SVGIG (reference sequence). CDR3 bases read: TGTGCCTGGAGTCCCGGCTACGAG. As protein: CAWSPGYE. The CDR3, in full, reads CAWSPGYEQYF.

In this sample, this clone turned up a few times. Read coverage stops 3 residues before the CDR3 terminus; the germline J gene supplies the remainder. The chain recombines TRBV20-1 with TRBJ2-1; 7 positions match TRBD1. The V gene's germline CDR1 is DFQATT and CDR2 SNEGSKA (reference sequence). The J segment lost 4 bases and the V segment lost 4 bases, leaving 7 bases of the junction unmatched. The CDR3 consists of 14 residues. The CDR3: CSATRDSLYNEQFF. CDR3 DNA, as far as it was read: TGCAGTGCTACAAGGGACAGTCTATACAATGAG.

About this clone itself: The sequence runs out 3 residues before the end of the CDR3; the remainder is reconstructed from the germline J gene. J is TRBJ1-4 and V is TRBV5-5, with D possibly being TRBD1 (5 bases). Germline values: CDR1 SGHKS, CDR2 YYEKEE (reference sequence). CDR3 length equals 15 residues. Trimming cost V 3 bases and J 3 bases, with 12 bases left between them. The CDR3 loop is CASSSMTASNEKLFF. Partial CDR3 DNA: TGTGCCAGCAGCTCAATGACAGCGTCTAATGAAAAA.

This clone has a count of ten or more. Read data end 3 residues before the CDR3 end; the end is taken from the germline J gene. This sequence joins TRBV20-1 and TRBJ1-3; 10 nucleotides match TRBD1. Germline CDR1 reads DFQATT; CDR2 reads SNEGSKA (reference sequence). After removal of 1 base from V and 6 bases from J, the junction contained 15 bases not matched to a gene. This CDR3 has 18 residues. Partial CDR3 DNA: TGCAGTGCTAGAGCCATGCCGGGAACCGGGACAGGGGTAAACACC. This translates into CSARAMPGTGTGVNT. The whole CDR3 protein is CSARAMPGTGTGVNTIYF.

There are a few counts of this clone. Read sequence stops 3 residues before the CDR3 end, and the germline J gene provides the missing end. The chain joins TRBV20-1 to TRBJ1-1; 7 positions match TRBD1. The V gene's germline CDR1 is DFQATT and CDR2 SNEGSKA (reference sequence). The CDR3 runs 14 residues. Germline trimming cut 3 bases from V and 4 bases from J; bases unmatched to any gene: 8. CDR3 bases read: TGCAGTGCTAGCCGCGGAGGGGGCGGCACTGAA. Protein: CSASRGGGGTE. In full, the CDR3 is CSASRGGGGTEAFF.

This clone was picked up many times. The read ends 3 residues early relative to the CDR3; the germline J gene fills the gap. The rearrangement links TRBV20-1 to TRBJ2-5, with TRBD2 matching 7 bases. From germline, CDR1 is DFQATT and CDR2 SNEGSKA (reference sequence). Germline trimming cut 3 bases from V and 0 bases from J; bases unmatched to any gene: 10. The CDR3 runs 16 residues. This CDR3 is CSASPGGGGNQETQYF. The part of the CDR3 DNA that was read is TGCAGTGCTAGCCCCGGCGGCGGGGGAAACCAAGAGACC.

This clone was observed at least ten times. The CDR3 here is CASSQGDRNTGELFF. The sequenced part of the CDR3 DNA is TGCGCCAGCAGCCAAGGGGACAGGAACACCGGGGAG. This chain links TRBV4-1 with TRBJ2-2; 7 bases fit TRBD1. The missing CDR3 end, 3 residues past where the read stops, is filled in from the germline J gene. This CDR3 region has 15 residues. Germline loops: CDR1 MGHRA, CDR2 YSYEKL. J gave up 1 base and V 1 base, and 0 bases lay outside the gene matches.

In its sample, this clone was seen many times. Sequencing ends 3 residues short of the CDR3 end; the germline J gene provides the rest. This chain links TRBV2 with TRBJ1-2; D is perhaps TRBD1 (5 bases). CDR1 is SNHLY, CDR2 FYNNEI, per germline. V shed 0 bases and J shed 4 bases, with 12 bases lying between them. CDR3 length: 15 residues. The CDR3 sequence is CASSEAKGVFYGYTF. CDR3 DNA (partial): TGTGCCAGCAGTGAAGCGAAAGGGGTCTTCTATGGC.

This clone was counted many times. Sequencing ends 3 residues short of the CDR3 end; the germline J gene provides the rest. The chain uses TRBV20-1 and TRBJ2-7, with TRBD2 matching over 7 bases. This CDR3 spans 13 amino acids. Unmatched junction bases numbered 8, after V lost 5 bases and J lost 4 bases. In germline, CDR1 is DFQATT, CDR2 SNEGSKA (reference sequence). This chain's CDR3 is CSAPDGGRYEQYF. CDR3 DNA, as far as it was read: TGCAGTGCTCCCGATGGCGGGAGATACGAG.

This clone was recorded many times. The CDR3 is cut off 3 residues early in the read; its end comes from the germline J gene. This chain connects TRBV20-1 to TRBJ1-5, with 8 positions matching TRBD1. From germline, CDR1 is DFQATT and CDR2 SNEGSKA (reference sequence). The CDR3 sequence is 13 residues long. V lost 6 bases, J lost 4 bases, and 5 bases stayed unmatched. The CDR3 DNA, read in part, is TGCAGTGCAGGCAGGGGGCTGAATCAGCCC. Protein product: CSAGRGLNQP. The whole CDR3 protein reads CSAGRGLNQPQHF.

This clone showed up many times. The read falls 3 residues short of the CDR3 end, and the missing part is taken from the germline J gene. The V call is TRBV20-1, the J call TRBJ1-1; 10 positions agree with TRBD1. The CDR3 has 17 residues. The V gene end was trimmed by 3 bases and the J gene end by 0 bases; junction bases not matched to a gene: 10. The germline V gene has CDR1 DFQATT and CDR2 SNEGSKA (reference sequence). The CDR3 protein is CSARPIGQGEMNTEAFF. The sequenced CDR3 bases are TGCAGTGCTAGGCCTATCGGACAGGGGGAAATGAACACTGAA.

This clone was detected many times. The read ends 3 residues early relative to the CDR3; the germline J gene fills the gap. This chain links TRBV18 with TRBJ1-4; D is unclear. Germline CDR1 and CDR2: KGHSH and LQKENI. This CDR3 comprises 11 residues. V lost 3 bases, J lost 7 bases, and 3 bases lay in between. The CDR3 bases that were read are TGTGCCAGCTCACCCGGTGAAAAA. Translating it yields CASSPGEK. In full, the CDR3 is CASSPGEKLFF.